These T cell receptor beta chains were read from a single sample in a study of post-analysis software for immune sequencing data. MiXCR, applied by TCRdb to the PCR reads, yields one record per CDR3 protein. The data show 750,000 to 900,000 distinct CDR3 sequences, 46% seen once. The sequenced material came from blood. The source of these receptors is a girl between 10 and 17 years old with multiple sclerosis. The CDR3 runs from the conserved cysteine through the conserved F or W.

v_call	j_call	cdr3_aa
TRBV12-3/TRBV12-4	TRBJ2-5	CASSPTGEAQYF
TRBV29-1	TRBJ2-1	CSVSSDLHLDEQFF
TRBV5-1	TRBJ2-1	CASSLGTSGSNEQFF
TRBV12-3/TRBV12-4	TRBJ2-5	CASSGVETQYF
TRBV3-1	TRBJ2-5	CASGTSLQETQYF
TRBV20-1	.	CSARSSNMFLSSETQYF
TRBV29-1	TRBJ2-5	CSVGAGVQETQYF
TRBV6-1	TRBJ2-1	CASSERTSGHNEQFF
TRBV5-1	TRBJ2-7	CASSLTGGYTYEQYF
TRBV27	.	CASSDRDQYYGQYF
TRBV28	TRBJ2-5	CAIAVSASGRRKETQYF
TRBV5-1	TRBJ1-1	CASSTGTGTTEAFF
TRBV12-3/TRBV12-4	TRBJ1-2	CASRLTGYYGYTF
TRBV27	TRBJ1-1	CASSLRAGGWTEAFF
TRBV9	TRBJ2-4	CASSSLGGQGDIQYF
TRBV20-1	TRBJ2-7	CSAPGTGIYEQYF
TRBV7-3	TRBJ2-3	CASSLIAPPDTQYF
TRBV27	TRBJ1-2	CASSATGLHYGYTF
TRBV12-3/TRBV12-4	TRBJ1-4	CASSRGQGGKLFF
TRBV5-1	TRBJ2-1	CASSLAAQPPYNEQFF
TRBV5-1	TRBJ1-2	CASSRDSQIYGYTF
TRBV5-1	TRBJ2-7	CASSTSLWDREQYF
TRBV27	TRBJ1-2	CASSLWGQDLTYGYTF
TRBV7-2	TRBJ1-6	CASSLPRRELGGTANSPLHF
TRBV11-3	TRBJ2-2	CASSLGGSITGELFF
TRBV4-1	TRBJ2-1	CASSHPGTSEYNEQFF
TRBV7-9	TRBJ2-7	CASSLTERESYEQYF
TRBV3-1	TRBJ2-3	CASSQSGFLTDTQYF
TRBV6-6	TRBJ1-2	CASSYSTQGLNYGYTF
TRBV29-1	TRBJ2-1	CSVHPRLAGGRDEQFF
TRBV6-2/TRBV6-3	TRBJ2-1	CASSHRDSTTTYNEQFF
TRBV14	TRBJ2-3	CASSFMAGRNVADTQYF
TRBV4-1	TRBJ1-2	CASSQETGGGGYTF
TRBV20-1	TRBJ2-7	CSARPLDRGVRNEQYF
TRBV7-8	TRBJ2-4	CASSLSVSVLAKNIQYF
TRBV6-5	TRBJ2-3	CASSNLLAESTDTQYF
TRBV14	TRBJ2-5	CASSQKVAGLPQETQYF
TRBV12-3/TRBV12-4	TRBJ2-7	CASRGRDYYEQYF
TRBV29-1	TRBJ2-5	CSVNPGGTHQETQYF
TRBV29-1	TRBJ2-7	CSVGLAGVREQYF
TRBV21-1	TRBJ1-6	CASSKVGLNNSPLHF